The clone carrying this T cell receptor beta chain has at least ten counts. Its target is not known. For TCR beta, libraries came from iRepertoire HTBI primers and Arm-PCR of CDR3 regions. TCRdb re-derived calls from the multiplex PCR reads in MiXCR, one entry per CDR3 protein. The sample carries roughly 610,000 distinct CDR3 sequences, 15% to 20% recorded once. Trimming took off 5 bases at V and 1 base at J, with 18 bases between the two ends. The CDR3 is 17 amino acids. Germline V gene lookup returns CDR1 SEHNR and CDR2 FQNEAQ (reference sequence). Time point here: newly diagnosed GD, antithyroid drugs for less than 3 months. There was RNA extracted from PBMCs, and the TCR library was made from it. Guidelines of the American Thyroid Association were used to diagnose Graves' disease. The patients were drawn from one endocrinology department in Xi'an, China. This record comes from a study of regulatory T cells in long-lasting Graves disease. Overall study findings and caveats: Relative to newly diagnosed Graves' patients, persistent ones had lower TCR diversity.

This same sample was also taken into another study, of T cells in Graves' hyperthyroidism and ophthalmopathy. That publication notes: Diagnosing involved the use of clinical symptoms, serum thyroxine and TRAb, thyroid ultrasound and orbital computed tomography.

This receptor was identified in a man between 18 and 29 years old with Graves disease. The chain couples TRBV7-9 to TRBJ2-1; possible D gene TRBD2, 7 bases. The source material was peripheral blood mononuclear cells (PBMCs), sampled at new diagnosis, from a patient treated with antithyroid drugs. CDR3 DNA: TGTGCCAGCAGCCTAGGGGGGCTAGCGGAGTCCTACAATGAGCAGTTCTTC. Encoded protein: CASSLGGLAESYNEQFF.